A single sample is the source of the 15 T cell receptor beta chains below, sequenced in a study of shared clonotypes between healthy human individuals. Method: immunoSEQ multiplex PCR; TCRdb's copy keeps in-frame clones and lacks some. The sample has more than 400,000 clones, approximately 78% seen once. Sequencing used PBMCs. The receptors here all came from a woman aged 35 to 49 in good health. Some clones in this sample may be carry-over from other donors' samples.

V and J are TRBV19 and TRBJ2-7, with 9 bases matching TRBD2. The ends lost 10 bases at V and 4 bases at J; junction bases unmatched: 11. The length of the CDR3 is 14 residues. Germline values: CDR1 LNHDA, CDR2 SQIVND (reference sequence). The CDR3 reads CATTPVSGSYEQYF. CDR3 nucleotides: TGTGCCACCACTCCGGTTAGCGGGAGTTACGAGCAGTACTTC. Looking up the rest from reference TRBV19 and TRBJ2-7 gives the full variable domain: DGGITQSPKYLFRKEGQNVTLSCEQNLNHDAMYWYRQDPGQGLRLIYYSQIVNDFQKGDIAEGYSVSREKKESFPLTVTSAQKNPTAFYLCATTPVSGSYEQYFGPGTRLTVT.

Here the CDR3 reads CASEQEPSGANVLTF. In DNA, the CDR3 is TGTGCCAGCGAACAGGAACCCTCTGGGGCCAACGTCCTGACTTTC. The chain combines TRBV6-1 with TRBJ2-6; tentative D call: TRBD1 (5 bases). Germline V lookup: CDR1 MNHNS, CDR2 SASEGT. The CDR3 has 15 residues. Trimming cost V 8 bases and J 0 bases, with 11 bases left between them.

This clone was seen just once. V gene TRBV18 combines with J gene TRBJ1-2, with 9 bases aligning to TRBD1. The CDR3 length is 17 residues. Trimming at V came to 2 bases and at J to 4 bases, leaving 11 bases not matched to a gene. Looked up from germline, CDR1 is KGHSH and CDR2 is LQKENI. The CDR3 loop reads CASSPDSPGTGFYGYTF. The CDR3 DNA reads as TGTGCCAGCTCACCAGACTCCCCCGGGACAGGGTTCTATGGCTACACCTTC.

This clone showed up just once. V usage is TRBV11-2 and J usage is TRBJ2-3; possibly TRBD1 or TRBD2 for D (5 bases each). Germline CDR1 SGHAT, CDR2 FQNNGV. This CDR3 spans 12 amino acids. V was trimmed by 8 bases and J by 1 base, leaving 7 bases between them. CDR3 sequence: CASGGRTDTQYF. CDR3 DNA: TGTGCCAGCGGGGGTCGCACAGATACGCAGTATTTT.

The gene calls are TRBV28 and TRBJ2-3; 11 bases match TRBD2. Germline values: CDR1 MDHEN, CDR2 SYDVKM. V shed 5 bases, J shed 10 bases, and the junction held 8 bases outside the gene matches. This CDR3 has 14 amino acids. In DNA, the CDR3 is TGTGCCAGCAGTAAACAGGGACTAGCGGAGGCGCAGTATTTT. This translates into CASSKQGLAEAQYF.

This clone was seen repeatedly, ten times or more. The same CDR3 also results from other DNA sequences found in this sample. The rearrangement joins TRBV28 to TRBJ2-7, with a weak D call TRBD1 (6 bases). CDR1 and CDR2 (germline): MDHEN, SYDVKM. The CDR3 covers 14 residues. V gave up 2 bases and J gave up 2 bases, with 10 bases separating them. The CDR3 is CASSLGGLTYEQYF. The CDR3 bases are TGTGCCAGCAGTTTAGGGGGCCTGACCTACGAGCAGTACTTC.

The chain has TRBV19 and TRBJ1-5, with D possibly matching TRBD1 (6 bases). The CDR3 consists of 16 residues. V was clipped by 3 bases and J by 0 bases, with 12 bases between them. CDR1 is LNHDA, CDR2 SQIVND, per germline (reference sequence). CDR3 region: CASSIQAGASNQPQHF. CDR3 bases: TGTGCCAGTAGTATCCAGGCAGGGGCTAGCAATCAGCCCCAGCATTTT.

The chain couples TRBV6-1 to TRBJ2-7; the D gene is possibly TRBD1 (6 bases). This CDR3 has 14 amino acids. The V gene lost 6 bases and the J gene lost 3 bases, with 15 bases spanning the gap. Germline CDR1 MNHNS, CDR2 SASEGT. The CDR3 here is CASRGTTGRYEQYF. The CDR3 DNA reads as TGTGCCAGCAGGGGGACGACAGGCCGCTACGAGCAGTACTTC.

This chain connects TRBV5-1 to TRBJ2-7, with D unresolved. Germline V CDR1 and CDR2: SGHRS, YFSETQ. CDR3 length: 13 residues. With 3 bases removed from V and 0 bases from J, the gap between germline ends came to 7 bases. The CDR3, as DNA: TGCGCCAGCAGCTCGGGTAACTCCTACGAGCAGTACTTC. The encoded protein is CASSSGNSYEQYF.

The chain carries TRBV18 and TRBJ2-1; 10 nucleotides align to TRBD2. CDR1 is KGHSH and CDR2 is LQKENI in the germline V gene. Trimming removed 6 bases from V and 4 bases from J; junction bases left unmatched: 9. This CDR3 is 16 amino acids long. The CDR3 region has the DNA TGTGCCAGCTCGCCCCCTATAGCGGGAGGTTACAATGAGCAGTTCTTC. Its translation is CASSPPIAGGYNEQFF.

This clone has only a few counts. The V call is TRBV7-2, the J call TRBJ1-1; 7 bases are a match to TRBD1. V was pared by 5 bases and J by 3 bases, with 6 bases of the junction left unmatched. The CDR3 has 14 amino acids. Germline V gene sequence: CDR1 SGHTA, CDR2 FQGNSA. CDR3 nucleotide sequence: TGTGCCAGCAGCGTTCAAACAGGGGACACTGAAGCTTTCTTT. As protein: CASSVQTGDTEAFF. Combining the CDR3 with reference TRBV7-2 and TRBJ1-1 gives the whole variable domain GAGVSQSPSNKVTEKGKDVELRCDPISGHTALYWYRQSLGQGLEFLIYFQGNSAPDKSGLPSDRFSAERTGGSVSTLTIQRTQQEDSAVYLCASSVQTGDTEAFFGQGTRLTVV.

This clone was seen more than once but under ten times. A far larger clone is a single base away, which makes a read error likely. The chain uses TRBV30 and TRBJ1-2, with D uncertain. The V end lost 0 bases, the J end lost 4 bases, and 12 bases lay between the germline ends. Germline V lookup: CDR1 GTSNPN, CDR2 SVGIG (reference sequence). This CDR3 has 14 residues. CDR3 nucleotide sequence: TGTGCCTGGAGTGTCGGGCCTTCCCTCTATGGCTACACCTTC. The encoded protein is CAWSVGPSLYGYTF.

V is TRBV4-3 and J is TRBJ2-3, with D unresolved. The V end was cut by 5 bases, the J end by 5 bases, with 11 bases between. Germline CDR1 and CDR2: LGHNA and YSLEER. The CDR3 consists of 13 residues. The CDR3 here is CASSGLGIDTQYF. DNA for the CDR3: TGCGCCAGCAGCGGGCTAGGGATAGATACGCAGTATTTT.

This chain uses TRBV7-9 with TRBJ2-7, with D tentatively TRBD1 (5 bases). Germline V gene lookup returns CDR1 SEHNR and CDR2 FQNEAQ (reference sequence). The CDR3 covers 14 residues. V lost 5 bases and J 2 bases, leaving 13 bases between the germline ends. The CDR3 sequence: CASSNKDTPYEQYF. The CDR3 DNA reads TGTGCCAGCAGCAACAAGGACACCCCCTACGAGCAGTACTTC.

This clone was counted a single time. The CDR3 here is CASSPGRSSYEQYF. CDR3 coding DNA: TGTGCCAGTAGTCCCGGACGAAGCTCCTACGAGCAGTACTTC. The rearrangement joins TRBV19 to TRBJ2-7; D gene unclear. The germline V and J ends were trimmed by 5 bases and 0 bases, with 11 bases remaining between them. Germline assignment: CDR1 LNHDA and CDR2 SQIVND (reference sequence). There are 14 residues in the CDR3.